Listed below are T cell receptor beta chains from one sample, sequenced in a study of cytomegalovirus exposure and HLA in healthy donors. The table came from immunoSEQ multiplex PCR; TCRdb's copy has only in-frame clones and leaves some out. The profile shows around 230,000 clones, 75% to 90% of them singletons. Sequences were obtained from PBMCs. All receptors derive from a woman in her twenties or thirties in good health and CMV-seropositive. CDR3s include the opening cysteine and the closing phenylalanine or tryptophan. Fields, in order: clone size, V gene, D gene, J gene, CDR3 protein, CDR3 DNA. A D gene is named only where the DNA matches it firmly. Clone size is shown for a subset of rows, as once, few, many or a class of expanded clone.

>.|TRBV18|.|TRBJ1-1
CASSPVQGDDTEAFF
TGTGCCAGCTCACCGGTACAGGGCGACGACACTGAAGCTTTCTTT
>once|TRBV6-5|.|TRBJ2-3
CASRNLLTDTQYF
TGTGCCAGCAGGAACTTGCTCACAGATACGCAGTATTTT
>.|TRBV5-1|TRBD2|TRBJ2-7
CASSSVSSGRVVHEQYF
TGCGCCAGCAGCTCGGTCTCTAGCGGGAGGGTAGTGCACGAGCAGTACTTC
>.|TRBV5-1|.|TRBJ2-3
CASSKLDSTDTQYF
TGCGCCAGCAGCAAACTGGACTCAACAGATACGCAGTATTTT
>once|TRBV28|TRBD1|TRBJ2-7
CASTLTGGYEQYF
TGTGCCAGCACCCTGACAGGGGGCTACGAGCAGTACTTC
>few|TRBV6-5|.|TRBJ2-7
CASSYSLSYEQYF
TGTGCCAGCAGTTACTCGCTCAGCTACGAGCAGTACTTC
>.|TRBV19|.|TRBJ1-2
CASRTPTGNYGYTF
TGTGCCAGTAGGACCCCGACTGGTAACTATGGCTACACCTTC
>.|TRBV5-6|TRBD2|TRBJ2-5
CASSDRAGVAETQYF
TGTGCCAGCAGCGATCGAGCGGGAGTTGCGGAGACCCAGTACTTC
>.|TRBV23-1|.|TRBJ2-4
CASSHYGQLAKNIQYF
TGCGCCAGCAGTCACTACGGACAGTTAGCCAAAAACATTCAGTACTTC
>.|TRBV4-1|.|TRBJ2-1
CASSHPLALFF
TGCGCCAGCAGCCACCCACTAGCTCTGTTCTTC
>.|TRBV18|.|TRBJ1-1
CASSPETGNTEAFF
TGTGCCAGCTCACCAGAGACAGGGAACACTGAAGCTTTCTTT
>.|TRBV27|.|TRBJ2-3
CASSLFLAGTDTQYF
TGTGCCAGCAGTTTATTCCTTGCAGGCACAGATACGCAGTATTTT
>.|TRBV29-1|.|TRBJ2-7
CSVGVVGSGFSYEQYF
TGCAGCGTTGGGGTGGTGGGGAGTGGCTTCTCCTACGAGCAGTACTTC
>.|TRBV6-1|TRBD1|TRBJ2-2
CASSELGQGYTGELFF
TGTGCCAGCAGTGAGCTGGGACAGGGTTACACCGGGGAGCTGTTTTTT
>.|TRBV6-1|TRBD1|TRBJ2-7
CASSRLGDSSYEQYF
TGTGCCAGCAGTAGATTGGGGGACAGCTCCTACGAGCAGTACTTC
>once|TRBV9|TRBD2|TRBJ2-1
CASSDAQGGSSYNEQFF
TGTGCCAGCAGCGATGCGCAGGGCGGGAGTTCCTACAATGAGCAGTTCTTC
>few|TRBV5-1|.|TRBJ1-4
CASSSGGIGGEKLFF
TGCGCCAGCAGCTCGGGGGGGATTGGTGGTGAAAAACTGTTTTTT
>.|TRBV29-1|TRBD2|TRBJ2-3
CSAKGGGGTDTQYF
TGCAGCGCCAAGGGCGGCGGGGGGACAGATACGCAGTATTTT
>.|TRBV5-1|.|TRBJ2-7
CASSLVPVYEQYF
TGCGCCAGCAGCTTGGTTCCGGTTTACGAGCAGTACTTC
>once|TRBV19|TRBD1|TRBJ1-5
CASSIDSGTANQPQHF
TGTGCCAGTAGTATAGATTCCGGGACAGCCAATCAGCCCCAGCATTTT